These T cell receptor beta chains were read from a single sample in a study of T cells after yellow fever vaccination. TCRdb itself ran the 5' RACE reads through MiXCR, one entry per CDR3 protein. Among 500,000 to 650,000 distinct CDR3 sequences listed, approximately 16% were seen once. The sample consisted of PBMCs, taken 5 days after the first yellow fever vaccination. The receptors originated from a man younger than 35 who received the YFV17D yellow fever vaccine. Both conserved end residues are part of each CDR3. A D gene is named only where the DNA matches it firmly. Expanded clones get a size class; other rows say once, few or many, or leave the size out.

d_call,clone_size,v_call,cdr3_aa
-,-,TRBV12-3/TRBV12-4,CATSWGRDQPQHF
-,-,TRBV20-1,CSARTYTEAFF
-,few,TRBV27,CASSNWGSEAFF
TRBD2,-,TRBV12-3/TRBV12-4,CASHFSGGTDTQYF
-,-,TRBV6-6,CASSYVRSNEQFF
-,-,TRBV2,CASVAGNTEAFF
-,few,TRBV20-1,CSAVGSDTQYF
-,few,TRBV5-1,CASSLGPPGDTQYF
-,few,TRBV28,CASSLMLITYTF
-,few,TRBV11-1,CASSQHSSTADSPLHF
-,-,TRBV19,CATQTGSFVYF
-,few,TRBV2,CASSEAGPGGEQYF
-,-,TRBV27,CASSRGDGRNYGYTF
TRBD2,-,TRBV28,CASSPQAGGRTDTQYF
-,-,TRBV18,CASSPNGGGEQFF
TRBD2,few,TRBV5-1,CASSGTGRTGANVLTF
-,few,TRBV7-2,CASSFGGQADTQYF
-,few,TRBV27,CASSFAGAARDTQYF
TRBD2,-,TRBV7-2,CASSPGLAIRETQYF
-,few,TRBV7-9,CASSATLRAQETQYF